A selection of T cell receptor beta chains follows, all from one sample in a study of shared clonotypes between healthy human individuals. Libraries were prepared by immunoSEQ multiplex PCR; TCRdb keeps only in-frame clonotypes and omits some of them. The top ten clones hold over 0.12% of a sample with a few million clones, around nine tenths of them seen once. Sequencing input: naive CD4+ T cells sorted from blood. The receptor source for this set is a man aged 18-30 years in good health. Both conserved end residues are part of each CDR3. A D gene is named only where the DNA matches it firmly. The listing skips clone size in some rows; elsewhere it reads once, few, many or a size class.

>TRBV20-1|TRBJ2-1|8|-|-
TGCAGCCCCAATGAGCAGTTCTTC
CSPNEQFF
>TRBV6-1|TRBJ1-4|12|-|-
TGTGCCAGCAGTGAAGAAGGCAGATCATGGTTTTTT
CASSEEGRSWFF
>TRBV19|TRBJ2-1|12|-|-
TGTGCCAGTAGTATGGGGTTTCATGAGCAGTTCTTC
CASSMGFHEQFF
>TRBV5-3|TRBJ2-5|19|TRBD2|-
TGTGCCAGAAGCTTGTCTGTGACTAGCGGGCTACCCTACCAAGAGACCCAGTACTTC
CARSLSVTSGLPYQETQYF
>TRBV11-2|TRBJ1-2|12|TRBD1|-
TGTGCCAGCAGCGGACAGGGGTTTGGCTACACCTTC
CASSGQGFGYTF
>TRBV4-2|TRBJ2-3|17|TRBD2|-
TGTGCCAGCAGCCAAGAAGGTAGCGGGGGGTCCACAGATACGCAGTATTTT
CASSQEGSGGSTDTQYF
>TRBV30|TRBJ1-1|11|-|few
TGTGCCTGGAACAGGGACGGGGAAGCTTTCTTT
CAWNRDGEAFF
>TRBV5-1|TRBJ2-3|15|-|-
TGCGCCAGCAGCTTGGCCACGGGCAACACAGATACGCAGTATTTT
CASSLATGNTDTQYF
>TRBV4-1|TRBJ2-7|17|TRBD2|-
TGCGCCAGCAGCCTTGTTTTTATGGCGGGAGCTTCCTACGAGCAGTACTTC
CASSLVFMAGASYEQYF
>TRBV29-1|TRBJ2-5|11|-|-
TGCAGCGCCGGACCGGAAGAGACCCAGTACTTC
CSAGPEETQYF
>TRBV30|TRBJ2-5|15|TRBD2|-
TGTGCCTGGAGTCGCGGACTAGCGGCCAGGGAGACCCAGTACTTC
CAWSRGLAARETQYF
>TRBV14|TRBJ1-6|14|TRBD1|-
TGTGCCAGCAGCCAAGGGACAGGGAGTTCACCCCTCCACTTT
CASSQGTGSSPLHF
>TRBV30|TRBJ1-3|15|TRBD1|-
TGTGCCTGGAGTATACAGGGGAGCTCTGGAAACACCATATATTTT
CAWSIQGSSGNTIYF
>TRBV9|TRBJ2-7|15|-|-
TGTGCCAGCAGCGTAAACCCGGCGACAGACTACGAGCAGTACTTC
CASSVNPATDYEQYF
>TRBV6-5|TRBJ2-1|14|-|-
TGTGCCAGTTCCCGGGGGTCGGGGTACAATGAGCAGTTCTTC
CASSRGSGYNEQFF
>TRBV28|TRBJ1-5|15|-|once
TGTGCCAGCAGTCTGGGGCAGGGGAACAATCAGCCCCAGCATTTT
CASSLGQGNNQPQHF
>TRBV5-4|TRBJ2-1|11|-|once
TGTGCCAGCAGCTTGCAGGATGAGCAGTTCTTC
CASSLQDEQFF
>TRBV30|TRBJ2-7|15|TRBD1|-
TGTGCCTGGAGGGCAAGGGGACAGGGAAGTTACGAGCAGTACTTC
CAWRARGQGSYEQYF
>TRBV9|TRBJ1-2|14|TRBD1|-
TGTGCCAGCAGTGAGGGACAGGAGAACTATGGCTACACCTTC
CASSEGQENYGYTF
>TRBV5-1|TRBJ2-3|19|TRBD1|-
TGCGCCAGCAGCCATTACCGGTATACAGGGGTTTTAAGCACAGATACGCAGTATTTT
CASSHYRYTGVLSTDTQYF
>TRBV19|TRBJ2-1|13|-|-
TGTGCCAGCCGGGACATAAACTACAATGAGCAGTTCTTC
CASRDINYNEQFF
>TRBV18|TRBJ2-5|12|-|-
TGTGCCAGCTCACCATCGGAAGAGACCCAGTACTTC
CASSPSEETQYF
>TRBV4-1|TRBJ1-5|15|-|-
TGCGCCAGCAGCCAAGATTCCGGCAGAAATCAGCCCCAGCATTTT
CASSQDSGRNQPQHF
>TRBV6-6|TRBJ2-7|11|-|-
TGTGCCAGCAGTTTCTCCTACGAGCAGTACTTC
CASSFSYEQYF
>TRBV5-1|TRBJ2-7|12|TRBD1|-
TGCGCCAGCAGCTTGACAGGGGACGAGCAGTACTTC
CASSLTGDEQYF
>TRBV7-8|TRBJ2-7|15|TRBD1|few
TGTGCCAGCAGCTTACCTGGGACAGGGGCCTACGAGCAGTACTTC
CASSLPGTGAYEQYF
>TRBV7-2|TRBJ2-1|16|TRBD2|-
TGTGCCAGCAGCTTCCAAGCGGGAGGAAAATACAATGAGCAGTTCTTC
CASSFQAGGKYNEQFF
>TRBV10-3|TRBJ2-2|15|-|-
TGTGCCATCAGTCCGGGGGCTATTGACACCGGGGAGCTGTTTTTT
CAISPGAIDTGELFF
>TRBV6-6|TRBJ2-3|16|TRBD1|-
TGTGCCAGCAGCCGCAGGGGGCGAGTCGAGACAGATACGCAGTATTTT
CASSRRGRVETDTQYF
>TRBV30|TRBJ2-7|12|TRBD1|-
TGTGCCTGGGAAGGGGGCCAATACGAGCAGTACTTC
CAWEGGQYEQYF
>TRBV10-1|TRBJ2-7|13|-|once
TGCGCCAGCAGCCGGGGGTCTCCGGACGAGCAGTACTTC
CASSRGSPDEQYF
>TRBV27|TRBJ1-3|14|-|few
TGTGCCAGCAGTTCCGGGGGGCTTGGAAACACCATATATTTT
CASSSGGLGNTIYF
>TRBV5-1|TRBJ2-7|17|-|-
TGCGCCAGCAGCACGCGACCCAGGGGACCCCTCCCCTACGAGCAGTACTTC
CASSTRPRGPLPYEQYF
>TRBV5-1|TRBJ1-1|16|TRBD1|-
TGCGCCAGCAGCTTCGGGACAGGGACTTTGAACACTGAAGCTTTCTTT
CASSFGTGTLNTEAFF
>TRBV11-1|TRBJ1-1|15|TRBD1|-
TGTGCCAGCAACTACCGGACAGGGGGGAACACTGAAGCTTTCTTT
CASNYRTGGNTEAFF
>TRBV9|TRBJ2-7|15|TRBD2|-
TGTGCCAGCAGCGAAGAGACTAGCGGAATAGACGAGCAGTACTTC
CASSEETSGIDEQYF
>TRBV5-4|TRBJ2-2|15|-|-
TGTGCCAGCAGCTTTAGAGGGAGTTATGCCGGGGAGCTGTTTTTT
CASSFRGSYAGELFF
>TRBV28|TRBJ2-7|12|-|-
TGTGCCAGCACCTTGAGGGGAGCCGGGCAGTACTTC
CASTLRGAGQYF
>TRBV15|TRBJ1-2|15|-|-
TGTGCCACCAGCAGAGCTCCTGAGGAATACTATGGCTACACCTTC
CATSRAPEEYYGYTF
>TRBV10-1|TRBJ1-2|15|TRBD1|-
TGCGCCAGCAGTGATACGAGGGGGCAGAAAGATGGCTACACCTTC
CASSDTRGQKDGYTF
>TRBV6-1|TRBJ1-1|13|-|few
TGTGCCAGCCGATACCGGGTGAACACTGAAGCTTTCTTT
CASRYRVNTEAFF
>TRBV6-5|TRBJ2-1|15|TRBD2|once
TGTGCCAGCAGACTAGCGGGGGGGCCGAGCAATGAGCAGTTCTTC
CASRLAGGPSNEQFF
>TRBV29-1|TRBJ1-2|12|-|-
TGCAGCGCCAATTCACCGGACAGCGTCTACACCTTC
CSANSPDSVYTF
>TRBV5-4|TRBJ2-7|15|TRBD2|-
TGTGCCAGCAGCCCGGGACTAGCGGGCTCCTACGAGCAGTACTTC
CASSPGLAGSYEQYF
>TRBV6-5|TRBJ2-7|13|-|-
TGTGCCAGCAACAAGGGGGTTTCGGGAGAGCAGTACTTC
CASNKGVSGEQYF
>TRBV19|TRBJ2-3|16|-|once
TGTGCCAGTAGTATGACGGGGGGCAGAGGAACAGATACGCAGTATTTT
CASSMTGGRGTDTQYF